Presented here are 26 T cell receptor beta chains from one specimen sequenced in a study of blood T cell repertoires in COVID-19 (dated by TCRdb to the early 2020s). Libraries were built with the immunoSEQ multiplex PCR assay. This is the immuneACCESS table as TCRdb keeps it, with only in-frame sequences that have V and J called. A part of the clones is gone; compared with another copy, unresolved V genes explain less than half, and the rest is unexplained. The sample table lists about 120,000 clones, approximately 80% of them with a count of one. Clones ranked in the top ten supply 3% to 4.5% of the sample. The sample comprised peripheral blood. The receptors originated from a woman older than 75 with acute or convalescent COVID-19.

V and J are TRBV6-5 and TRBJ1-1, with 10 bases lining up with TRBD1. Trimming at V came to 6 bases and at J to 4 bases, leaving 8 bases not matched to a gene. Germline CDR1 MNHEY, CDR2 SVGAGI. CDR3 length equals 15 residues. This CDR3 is CASRSQTGGFTEAFF. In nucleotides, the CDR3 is TGTGCCAGCAGATCCCAGACAGGGGGCTTCACTGAAGCTTTCTTT.

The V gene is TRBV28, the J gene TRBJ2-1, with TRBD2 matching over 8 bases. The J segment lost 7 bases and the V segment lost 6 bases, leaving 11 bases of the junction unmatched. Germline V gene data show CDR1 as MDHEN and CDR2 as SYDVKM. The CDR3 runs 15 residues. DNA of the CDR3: TGTGCCAGCAGGGTCGGACTAGCAGTTTGGAATGAGCAGTTCTTC. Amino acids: CASRVGLAVWNEQFF.

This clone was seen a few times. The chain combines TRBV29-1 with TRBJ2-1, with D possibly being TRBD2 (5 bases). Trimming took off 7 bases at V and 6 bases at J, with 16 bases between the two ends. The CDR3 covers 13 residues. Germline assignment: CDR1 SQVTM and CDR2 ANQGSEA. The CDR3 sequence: CSAAHSRGNEQFF. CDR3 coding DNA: TGCAGCGCCGCGCACTCCCGGGGCAATGAGCAGTTCTTC.

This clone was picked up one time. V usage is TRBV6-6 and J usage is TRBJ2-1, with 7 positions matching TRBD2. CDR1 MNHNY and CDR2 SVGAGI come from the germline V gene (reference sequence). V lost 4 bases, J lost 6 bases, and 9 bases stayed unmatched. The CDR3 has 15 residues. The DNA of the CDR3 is TGTGCCAGCAGTTCCTCCGGCGGGGAGGGCAATGAGCAGTTCTTC. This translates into CASSSSGGEGNEQFF.

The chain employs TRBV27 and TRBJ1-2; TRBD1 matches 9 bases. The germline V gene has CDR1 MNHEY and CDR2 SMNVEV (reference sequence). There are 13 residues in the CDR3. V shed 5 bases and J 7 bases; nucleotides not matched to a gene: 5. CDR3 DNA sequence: TGTGCCAGCAGTCAACAGGGGGCCGCTGGCTACACCTTC. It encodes CASSQQGAAGYTF.

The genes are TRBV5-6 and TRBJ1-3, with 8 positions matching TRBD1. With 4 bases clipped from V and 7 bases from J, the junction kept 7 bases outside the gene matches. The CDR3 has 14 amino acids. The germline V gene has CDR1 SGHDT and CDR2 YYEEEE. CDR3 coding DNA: TGTGCCAGCAGCCTGGGACAGGTGTCCAACACCATATATTTT. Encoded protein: CASSLGQVSNTIYF.

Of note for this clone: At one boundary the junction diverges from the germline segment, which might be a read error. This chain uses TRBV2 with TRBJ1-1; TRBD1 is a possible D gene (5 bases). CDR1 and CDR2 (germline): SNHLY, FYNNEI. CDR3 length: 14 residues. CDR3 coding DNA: TGTGCCAGCAGTCAAGCCAGGGTAAACACTGAAGCTTTCTTT. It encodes CASSQARVNTEAFF.

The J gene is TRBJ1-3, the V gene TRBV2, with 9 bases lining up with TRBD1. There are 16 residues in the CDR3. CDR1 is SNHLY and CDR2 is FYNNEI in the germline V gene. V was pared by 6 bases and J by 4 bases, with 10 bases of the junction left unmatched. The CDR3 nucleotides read TGTGCCAGCAGCCGAACTGGACAGGGGAGGGGAAACACCATATATTTT. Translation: CASSRTGQGRGNTIYF.

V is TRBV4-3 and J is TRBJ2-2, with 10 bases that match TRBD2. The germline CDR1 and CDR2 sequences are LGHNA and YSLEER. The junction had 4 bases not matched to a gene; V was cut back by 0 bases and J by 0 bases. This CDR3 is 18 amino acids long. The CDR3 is CASSQETSGRANTGELFF. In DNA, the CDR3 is TGCGCCAGCAGCCAAGAAACCAGCGGGAGGGCGAACACCGGGGAGCTGTTTTTT.

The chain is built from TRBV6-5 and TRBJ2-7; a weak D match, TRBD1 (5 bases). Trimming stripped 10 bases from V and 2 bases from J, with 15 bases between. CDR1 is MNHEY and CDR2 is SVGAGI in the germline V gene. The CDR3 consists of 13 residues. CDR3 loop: CATKAGPTYEQYF. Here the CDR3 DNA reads TGTGCCACCAAAGCAGGGCCTACCTACGAGCAGTACTTC.

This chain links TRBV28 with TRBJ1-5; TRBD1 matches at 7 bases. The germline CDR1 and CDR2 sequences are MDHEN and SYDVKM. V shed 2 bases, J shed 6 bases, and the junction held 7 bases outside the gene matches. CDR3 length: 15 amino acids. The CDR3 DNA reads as TGTGCCAGCAGTTTACCGAGGGGGCAGGTTCAGCCCCAGCATTTT. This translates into CASSLPRGQVQPQHF.

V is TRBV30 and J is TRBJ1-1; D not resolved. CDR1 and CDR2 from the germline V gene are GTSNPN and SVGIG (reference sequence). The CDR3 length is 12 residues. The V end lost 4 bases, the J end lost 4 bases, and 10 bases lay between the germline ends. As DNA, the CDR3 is TGTGCCTGGAAGCGGCCGGGCACTGAAGCTTTCTTT. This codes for CAWKRPGTEAFF.

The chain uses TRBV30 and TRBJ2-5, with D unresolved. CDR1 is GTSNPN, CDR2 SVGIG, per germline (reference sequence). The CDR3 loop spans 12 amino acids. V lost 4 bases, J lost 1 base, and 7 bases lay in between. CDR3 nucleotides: TGTGCCTGGAATCTCGTCCAAGAGACCCAGTACTTC. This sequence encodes CAWNLVQETQYF. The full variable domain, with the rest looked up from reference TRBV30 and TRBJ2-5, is SQTIHQWPATLVQPVGSPLSLECTVEGTSNPNLYWYRQAAGRGLQLLFYSVGIGQISSEVPQNLSASRPQDRQFILSSKKLLLSDSGFYLCAWNLVQETQYFGPGTRLLVL.

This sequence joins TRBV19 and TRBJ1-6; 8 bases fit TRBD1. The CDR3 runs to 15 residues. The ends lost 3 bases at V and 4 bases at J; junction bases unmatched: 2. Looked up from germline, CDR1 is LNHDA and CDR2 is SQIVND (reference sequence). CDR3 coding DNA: TGTGCCAGTAGTATCGACAGGGGATATAATTCACCCCTCCACTTT. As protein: CASSIDRGYNSPLHF.

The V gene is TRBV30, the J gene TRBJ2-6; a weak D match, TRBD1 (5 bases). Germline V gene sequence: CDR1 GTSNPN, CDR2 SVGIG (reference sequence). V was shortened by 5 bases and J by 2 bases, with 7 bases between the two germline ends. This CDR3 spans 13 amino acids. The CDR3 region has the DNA TGTGCCTGGGGACAAACTGGGGCCAACGTCCTGACTTTC. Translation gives CAWGQTGANVLTF.

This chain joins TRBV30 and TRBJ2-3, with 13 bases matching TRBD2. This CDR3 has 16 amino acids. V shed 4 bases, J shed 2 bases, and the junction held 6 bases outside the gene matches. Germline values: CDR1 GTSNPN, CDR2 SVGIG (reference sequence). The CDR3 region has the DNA TGTGCCTGGAAGGGACTAGCGGGGAGGACCACAGATACGCAGTATTTT. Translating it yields CAWKGLAGRTTDTQYF. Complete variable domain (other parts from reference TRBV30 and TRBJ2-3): SQTIHQWPATLVQPVGSPLSLECTVEGTSNPNLYWYRQAAGRGLQLLFYSVGIGQISSEVPQNLSASRPQDRQFILSSKKLLLSDSGFYLCAWKGLAGRTTDTQYFGPGTRLTVL.

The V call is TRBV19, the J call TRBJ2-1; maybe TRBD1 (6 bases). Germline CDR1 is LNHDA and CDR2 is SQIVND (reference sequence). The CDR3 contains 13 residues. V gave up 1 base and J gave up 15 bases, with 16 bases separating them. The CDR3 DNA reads TGTGCCAGTAGTATAGGGGACGTTACACAGGGGTTCTTC. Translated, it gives CASSIGDVTQGFF.

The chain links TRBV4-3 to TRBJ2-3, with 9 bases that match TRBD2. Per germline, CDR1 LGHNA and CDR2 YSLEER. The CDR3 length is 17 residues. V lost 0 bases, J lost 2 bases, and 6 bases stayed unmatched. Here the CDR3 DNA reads TGCGCCAGCAGCCAAGATAGGTCTAGCGGGGCCACAGATACGCAGTATTTT. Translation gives CASSQDRSSGATDTQYF.

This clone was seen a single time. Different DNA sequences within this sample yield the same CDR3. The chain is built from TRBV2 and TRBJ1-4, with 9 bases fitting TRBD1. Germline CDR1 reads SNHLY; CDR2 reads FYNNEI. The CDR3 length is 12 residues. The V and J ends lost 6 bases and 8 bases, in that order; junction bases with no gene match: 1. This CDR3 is CASRDRGEKLFF. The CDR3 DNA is TGTGCCAGCAGGGACAGGGGAGAAAAACTGTTTTTT.

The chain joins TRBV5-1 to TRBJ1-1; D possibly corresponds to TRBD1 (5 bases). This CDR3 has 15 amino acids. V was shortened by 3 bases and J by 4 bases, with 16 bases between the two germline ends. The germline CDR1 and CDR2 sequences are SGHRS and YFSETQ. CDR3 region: CASSYWGEGSTEAFF. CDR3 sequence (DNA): TGCGCCAGCAGCTATTGGGGGGAGGGAAGCACTGAAGCTTTCTTT.

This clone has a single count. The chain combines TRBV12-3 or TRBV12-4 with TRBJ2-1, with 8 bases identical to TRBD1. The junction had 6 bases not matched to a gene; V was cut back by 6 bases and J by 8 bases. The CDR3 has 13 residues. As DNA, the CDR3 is TGTGCCAGCAGCCGGGACAGGATCGATGAGCAGTTCTTC. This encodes CASSRDRIDEQFF.

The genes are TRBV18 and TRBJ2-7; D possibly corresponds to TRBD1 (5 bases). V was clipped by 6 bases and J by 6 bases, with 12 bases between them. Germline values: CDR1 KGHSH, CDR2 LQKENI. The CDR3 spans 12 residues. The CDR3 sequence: CASSQGPREQYF. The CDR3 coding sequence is TGTGCCAGCTCCCAGGGTCCCCGCGAGCAGTACTTC.

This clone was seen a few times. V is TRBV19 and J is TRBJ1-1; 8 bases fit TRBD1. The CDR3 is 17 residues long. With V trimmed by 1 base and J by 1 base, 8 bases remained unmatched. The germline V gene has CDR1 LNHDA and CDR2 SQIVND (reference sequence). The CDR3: CASSIVVGQAGNTEAFF. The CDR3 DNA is TGTGCCAGTAGTATAGTGGTGGGACAGGCCGGGAACACTGAAGCTTTCTTT.

CDR3: CASSQEWDRGNEQYF. The DNA for the CDR3 is TGCGCCAGCAGCCAAGAGTGGGATCGAGGGAACGAGCAGTACTTC. J is TRBJ2-7 and V is TRBV4-1, with D perhaps TRBD2 (5 bases). The ends were cut back, 0 bases at V and 5 bases at J, with 14 bases in the middle. The CDR3 extends over 15 amino acids. Germline CDR1 and CDR2: MGHRA and YSYEKL.

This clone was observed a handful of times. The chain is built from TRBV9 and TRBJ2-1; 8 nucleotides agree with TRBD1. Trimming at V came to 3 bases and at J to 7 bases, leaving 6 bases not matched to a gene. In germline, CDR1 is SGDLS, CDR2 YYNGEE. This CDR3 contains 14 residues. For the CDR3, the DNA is TGTGCCAGCAGCGCCCCGGACAGGGAGAATGAGCAGTTCTTC. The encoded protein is CASSAPDRENEQFF.

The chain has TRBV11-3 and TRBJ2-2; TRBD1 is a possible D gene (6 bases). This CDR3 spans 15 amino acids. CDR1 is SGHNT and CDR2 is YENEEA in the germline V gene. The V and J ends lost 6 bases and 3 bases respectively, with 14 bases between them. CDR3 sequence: CASSNGGSDTGELFF. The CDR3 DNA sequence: TGTGCCAGCAGTAATGGGGGCTCGGACACCGGGGAGCTGTTTTTT.